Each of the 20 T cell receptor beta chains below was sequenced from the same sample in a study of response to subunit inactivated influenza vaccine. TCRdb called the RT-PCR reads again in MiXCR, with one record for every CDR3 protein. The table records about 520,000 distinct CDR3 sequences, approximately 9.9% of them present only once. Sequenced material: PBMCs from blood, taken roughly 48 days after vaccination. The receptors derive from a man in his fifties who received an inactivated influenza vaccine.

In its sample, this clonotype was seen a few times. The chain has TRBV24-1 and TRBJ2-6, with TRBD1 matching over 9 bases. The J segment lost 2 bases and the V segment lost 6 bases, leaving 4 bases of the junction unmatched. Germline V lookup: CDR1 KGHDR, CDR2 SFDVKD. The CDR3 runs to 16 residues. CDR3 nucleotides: TGTGCCACCAGTCCGGGGACAGGGCCTGGGGCCAACGTCCTGACTTTC. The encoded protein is CATSPGTGPGANVLTF.

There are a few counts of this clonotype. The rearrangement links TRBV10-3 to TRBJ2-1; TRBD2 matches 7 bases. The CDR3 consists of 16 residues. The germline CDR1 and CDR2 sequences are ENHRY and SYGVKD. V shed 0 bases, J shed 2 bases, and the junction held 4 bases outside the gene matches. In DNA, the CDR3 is TGTGCCATCAGTGAGTCGTCTAGCGGAACCTACAATGAGCAGTTCTTC. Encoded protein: CAISESSSGTYNEQFF.

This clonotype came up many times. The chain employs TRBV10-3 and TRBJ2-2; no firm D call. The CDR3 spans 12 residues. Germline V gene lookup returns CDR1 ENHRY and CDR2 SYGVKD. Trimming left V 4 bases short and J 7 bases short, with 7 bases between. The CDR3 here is CAISGDIGELFF. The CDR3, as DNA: TGTGCCATCAGTGGAGATATCGGGGAGCTGTTTTTT.

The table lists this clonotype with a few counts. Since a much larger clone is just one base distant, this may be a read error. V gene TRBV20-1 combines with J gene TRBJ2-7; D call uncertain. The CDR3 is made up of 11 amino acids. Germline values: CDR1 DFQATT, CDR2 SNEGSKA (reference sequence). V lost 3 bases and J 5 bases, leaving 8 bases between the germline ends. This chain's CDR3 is CSARVLDEQYF. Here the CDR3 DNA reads TGCAGTGCTAGGGTTCTCGACGAGCAGTACTTC.

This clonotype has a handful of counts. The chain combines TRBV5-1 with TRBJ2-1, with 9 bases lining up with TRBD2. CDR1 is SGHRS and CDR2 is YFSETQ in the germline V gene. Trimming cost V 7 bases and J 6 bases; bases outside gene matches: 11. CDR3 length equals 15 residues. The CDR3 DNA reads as TGCGCCAGCCGCCCGTCAGCGGGGGGACGCAATGAGCAGTTCTTC. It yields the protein CASRPSAGGRNEQFF. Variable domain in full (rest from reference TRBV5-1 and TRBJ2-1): KAGVTQTPRYLIKTRGQQVTLSCSPISGHRSVSWYQQTPGQGLQFLFEYFSETQRNKGNFPGRFSGRQFSNSRSEMNVSTLELGDSALYLCASRPSAGGRNEQFFGPGTRLTVL.

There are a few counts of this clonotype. In DNA, the CDR3 is TGTGCCAGCACCGCAGGCTCCTCCTACGAGCAGTACTTC. This translates into CASTAGSSYEQYF. V gene TRBV12-3 or TRBV12-4 combines with J gene TRBJ2-7, with no clear D. The CDR3 loop spans 13 amino acids. Trimming pared 7 bases from V and 0 bases from J, leaving 10 bases between.

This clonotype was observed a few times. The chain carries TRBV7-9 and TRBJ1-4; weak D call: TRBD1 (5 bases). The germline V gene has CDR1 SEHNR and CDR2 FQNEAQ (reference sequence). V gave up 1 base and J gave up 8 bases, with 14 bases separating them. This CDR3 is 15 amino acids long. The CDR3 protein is CASSLGGTLGEKLFF. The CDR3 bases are TGTGCCAGCAGCTTAGGCGGGACCCTTGGGGAAAAACTGTTTTTT.

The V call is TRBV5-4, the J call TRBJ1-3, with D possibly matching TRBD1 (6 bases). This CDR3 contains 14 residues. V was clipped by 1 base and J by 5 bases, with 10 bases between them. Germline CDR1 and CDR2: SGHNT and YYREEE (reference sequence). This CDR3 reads CASSLSGVRNTIYF. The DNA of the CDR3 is TGTGCCAGCAGCTTGTCAGGGGTCAGAAACACCATATATTTT. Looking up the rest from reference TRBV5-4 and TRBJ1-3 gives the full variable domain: ETGVTQSPTHLIKTRGQQVTLRCSSQSGHNTVSWYQQALGQGPQFIFQYYREEENGRGNFPPRFSGLQFPNYSSELNVNALELDDSALYLCASSLSGVRNTIYFGEGSWLTVV.

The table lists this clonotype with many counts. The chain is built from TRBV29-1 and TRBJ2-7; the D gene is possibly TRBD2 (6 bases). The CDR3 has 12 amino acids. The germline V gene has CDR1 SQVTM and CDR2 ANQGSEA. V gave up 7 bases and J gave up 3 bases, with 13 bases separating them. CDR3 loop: CSALTSVYEQYF. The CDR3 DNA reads TGCAGCGCCCTGACTAGTGTCTACGAGCAGTACTTC.

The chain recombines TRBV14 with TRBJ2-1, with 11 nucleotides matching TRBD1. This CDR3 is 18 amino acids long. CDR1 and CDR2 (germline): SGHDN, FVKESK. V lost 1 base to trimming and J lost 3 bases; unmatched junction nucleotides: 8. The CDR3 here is CASSQGTGGVGGYNEQFF. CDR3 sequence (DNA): TGTGCCAGCAGCCAAGGGACAGGGGGCGTGGGAGGCTACAATGAGCAGTTCTTC.

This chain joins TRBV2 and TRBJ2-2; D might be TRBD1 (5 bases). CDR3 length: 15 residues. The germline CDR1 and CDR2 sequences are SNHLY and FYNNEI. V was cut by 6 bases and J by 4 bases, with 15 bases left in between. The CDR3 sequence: CASRAGIGATGELFF. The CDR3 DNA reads TGTGCCAGCAGGGCAGGGATAGGGGCCACCGGGGAGCTGTTTTTT.

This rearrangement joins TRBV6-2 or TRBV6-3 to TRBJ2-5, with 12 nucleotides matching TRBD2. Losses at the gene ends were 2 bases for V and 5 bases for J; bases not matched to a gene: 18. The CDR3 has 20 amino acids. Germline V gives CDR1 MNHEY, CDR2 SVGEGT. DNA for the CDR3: TGTGCCAGCAGTTACGAGTCTCTAGGGACTAGCGGGCGCCCGACGGAGACCCAGTACTTC. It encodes CASSYESLGTSGRPTETQYF.

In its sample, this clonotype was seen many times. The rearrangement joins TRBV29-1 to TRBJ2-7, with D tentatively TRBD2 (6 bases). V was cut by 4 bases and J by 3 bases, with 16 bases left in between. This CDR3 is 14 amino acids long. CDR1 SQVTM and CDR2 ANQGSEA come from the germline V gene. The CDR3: CSVVFGTYYYEQYF. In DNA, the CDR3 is TGCAGCGTTGTATTCGGGACTTACTACTACGAGCAGTACTTC.

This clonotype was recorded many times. CDR3 residues: CSARDSSGGPPYF. In DNA form, the CDR3 reads TGCAGTGCTAGAGATTCGTCGGGAGGGCCCCCGTACTTC. The J gene is TRBJ2-7, the V gene TRBV20-1; 8 nucleotides agree with TRBD2. CDR3 length equals 13 residues. Germline CDR1 reads DFQATT; CDR2 reads SNEGSKA (reference sequence). Trimming removed 0 bases from V and 12 bases from J; junction bases left unmatched: 10.

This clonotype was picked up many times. CDR3 loop: CASSYSKWLTDTQYF. The CDR3 DNA reads TGTGCCAGCAGTTACTCGAAATGGCTAACAGATACGCAGTATTTT. V gene TRBV6-2 or TRBV6-3 combines with J gene TRBJ2-3; D call uncertain. Germline V gene sequence: CDR1 MNHEY, CDR2 SVGEGT. The V end lost 0 bases, the J end lost 3 bases, and 10 bases lay between the germline ends. The CDR3 is made up of 15 amino acids.

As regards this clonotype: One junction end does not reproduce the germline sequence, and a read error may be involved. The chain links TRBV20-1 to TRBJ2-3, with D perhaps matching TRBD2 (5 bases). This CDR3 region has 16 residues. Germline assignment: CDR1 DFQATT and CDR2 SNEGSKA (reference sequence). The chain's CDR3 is CSARDLHFPSTDTQCF. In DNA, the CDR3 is TGCAGTGCTAGAGATCTACATTTTCCTAGCACAGATACGCAGTGTTTT.

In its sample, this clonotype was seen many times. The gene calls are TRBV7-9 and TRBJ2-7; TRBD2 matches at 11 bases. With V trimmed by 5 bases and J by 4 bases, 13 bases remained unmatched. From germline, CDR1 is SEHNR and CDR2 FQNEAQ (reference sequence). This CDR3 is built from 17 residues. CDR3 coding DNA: TGTGCCAGCAGCCCATTCTTGACTAGCGGGGTAATATACGAGCAGTACTTC. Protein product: CASSPFLTSGVIYEQYF.

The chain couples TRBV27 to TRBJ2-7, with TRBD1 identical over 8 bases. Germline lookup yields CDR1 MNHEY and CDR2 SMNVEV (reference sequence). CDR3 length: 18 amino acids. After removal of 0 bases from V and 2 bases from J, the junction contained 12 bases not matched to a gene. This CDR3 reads CASSLSAAWRGQAYEQYF. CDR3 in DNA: TGTGCCAGCAGTTTATCCGCGGCGTGGCGGGGACAGGCCTACGAGCAGTACTTC.

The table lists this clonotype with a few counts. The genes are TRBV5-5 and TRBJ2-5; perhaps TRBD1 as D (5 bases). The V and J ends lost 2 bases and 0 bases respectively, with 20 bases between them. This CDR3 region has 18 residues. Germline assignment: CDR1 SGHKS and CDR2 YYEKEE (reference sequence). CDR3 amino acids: CASSFNQGTPSYQETQYF. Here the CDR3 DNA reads TGTGCCAGCAGCTTTAACCAGGGAACTCCGTCCTACCAAGAGACCCAGTACTTC.

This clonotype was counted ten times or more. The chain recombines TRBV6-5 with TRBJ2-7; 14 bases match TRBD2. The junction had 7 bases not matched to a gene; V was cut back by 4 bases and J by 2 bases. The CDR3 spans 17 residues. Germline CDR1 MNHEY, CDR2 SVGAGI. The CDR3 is CASSSGTSGSRTYEQYF. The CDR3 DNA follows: TGTGCCAGCAGTTCCGGGACTAGCGGGAGTCGGACCTACGAGCAGTACTTC.